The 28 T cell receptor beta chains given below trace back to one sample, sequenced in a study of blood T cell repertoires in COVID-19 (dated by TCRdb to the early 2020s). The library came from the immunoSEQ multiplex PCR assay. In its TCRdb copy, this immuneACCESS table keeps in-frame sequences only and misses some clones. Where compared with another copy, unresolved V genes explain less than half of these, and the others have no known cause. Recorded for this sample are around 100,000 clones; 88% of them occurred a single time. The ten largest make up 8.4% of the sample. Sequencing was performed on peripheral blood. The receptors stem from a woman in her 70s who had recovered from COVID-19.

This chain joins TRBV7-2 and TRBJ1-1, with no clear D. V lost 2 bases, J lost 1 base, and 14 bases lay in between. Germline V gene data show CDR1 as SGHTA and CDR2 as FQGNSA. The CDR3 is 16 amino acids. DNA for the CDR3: TGTGCCAGCAGCTTACCGCGGCGGCGGTCGAACACTGAAGCTTTCTTT. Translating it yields CASSLPRRRSNTEAFF.

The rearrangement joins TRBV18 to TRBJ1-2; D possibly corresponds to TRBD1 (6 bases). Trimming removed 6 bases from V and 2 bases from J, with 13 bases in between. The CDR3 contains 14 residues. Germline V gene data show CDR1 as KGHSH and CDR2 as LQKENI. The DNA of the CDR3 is TGTGCCAGCTCGCCATCAACAGGGAACTATGGCTACACCTTC. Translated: CASSPSTGNYGYTF.

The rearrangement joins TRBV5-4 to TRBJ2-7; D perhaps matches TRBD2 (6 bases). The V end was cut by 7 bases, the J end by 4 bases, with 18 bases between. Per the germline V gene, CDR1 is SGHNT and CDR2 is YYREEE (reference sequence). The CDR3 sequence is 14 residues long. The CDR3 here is CASQLGGGVYEQYF. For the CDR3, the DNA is TGTGCCAGCCAACTCGGTGGAGGGGTGTACGAGCAGTACTTC.

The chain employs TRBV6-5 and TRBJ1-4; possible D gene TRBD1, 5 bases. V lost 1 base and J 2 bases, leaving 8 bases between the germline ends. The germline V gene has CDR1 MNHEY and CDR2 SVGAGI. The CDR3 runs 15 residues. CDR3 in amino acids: CASSYWGGTNEKLFF. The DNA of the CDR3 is TGTGCCAGCAGTTACTGGGGGGGGACTAATGAAAAACTGTTTTTT.

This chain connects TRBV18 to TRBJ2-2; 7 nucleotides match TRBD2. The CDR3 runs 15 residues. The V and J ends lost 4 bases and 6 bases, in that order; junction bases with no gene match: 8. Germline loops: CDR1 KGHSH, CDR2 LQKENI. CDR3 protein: CASSLGRAGAGELFF. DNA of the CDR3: TGTGCCAGCTCACTGGGGAGGGCCGGTGCCGGGGAGCTGTTTTTT.

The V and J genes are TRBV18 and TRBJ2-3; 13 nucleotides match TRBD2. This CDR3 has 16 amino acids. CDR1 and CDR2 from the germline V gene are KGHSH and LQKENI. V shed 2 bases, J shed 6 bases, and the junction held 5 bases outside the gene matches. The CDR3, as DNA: TGTGCCAGCTCACCAACTAGCGGGAGGGCCTGGGATACGCAGTATTTT. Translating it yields CASSPTSGRAWDTQYF.

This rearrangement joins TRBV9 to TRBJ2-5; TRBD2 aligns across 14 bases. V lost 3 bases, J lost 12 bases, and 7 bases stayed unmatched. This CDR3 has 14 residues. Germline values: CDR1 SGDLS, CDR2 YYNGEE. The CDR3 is CASSARTSGGPEYF. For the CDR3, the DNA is TGTGCCAGCAGCGCCCGGACTAGCGGGGGGCCCGAGTACTTC.

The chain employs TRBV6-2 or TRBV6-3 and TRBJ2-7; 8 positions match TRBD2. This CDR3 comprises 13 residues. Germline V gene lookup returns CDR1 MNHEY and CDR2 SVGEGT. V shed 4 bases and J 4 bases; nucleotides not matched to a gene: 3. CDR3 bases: TGTGCCAGCAGTTTTTCTAGCGGGTACGAGCAGTACTTC. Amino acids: CASSFSSGYEQYF.

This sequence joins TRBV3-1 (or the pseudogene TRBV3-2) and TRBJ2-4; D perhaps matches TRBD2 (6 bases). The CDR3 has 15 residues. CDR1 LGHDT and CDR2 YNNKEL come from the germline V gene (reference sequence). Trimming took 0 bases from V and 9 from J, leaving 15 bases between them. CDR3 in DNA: TGTGCCAGCAGCCAAGAGAGGGCGGGGCAGCGCATTCAGTACTTC. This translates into CASSQERAGQRIQYF.

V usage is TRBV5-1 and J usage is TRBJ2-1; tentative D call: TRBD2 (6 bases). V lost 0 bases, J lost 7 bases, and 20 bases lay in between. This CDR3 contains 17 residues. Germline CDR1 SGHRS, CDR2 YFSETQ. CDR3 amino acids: CASSLAPLSGAGNEQFF. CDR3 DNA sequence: TGCGCCAGCAGCTTGGCTCCCTTGTCGGGAGCGGGTAATGAGCAGTTCTTC.

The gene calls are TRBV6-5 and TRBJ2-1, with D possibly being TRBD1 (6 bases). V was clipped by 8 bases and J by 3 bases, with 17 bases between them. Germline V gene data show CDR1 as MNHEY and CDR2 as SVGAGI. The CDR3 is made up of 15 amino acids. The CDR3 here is CASVSGGQNYNEQFF. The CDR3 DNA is TGTGCCAGCGTCTCCGGAGGACAGAACTACAATGAGCAGTTCTTC.

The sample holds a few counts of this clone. CDR3 nucleotides: TGCGCCAGCAGCCAAGTCCAAGGAGCGCTGAACACCGGGGAGCTGTTTTTT. This sequence encodes CASSQVQGALNTGELFF. This chain links TRBV4-3 with TRBJ2-2; unclear D gene. The CDR3 runs 17 residues. Germline CDR1 reads LGHNA; CDR2 reads YSLEER. V gave up 1 base and J gave up 1 base, with 13 bases separating them.

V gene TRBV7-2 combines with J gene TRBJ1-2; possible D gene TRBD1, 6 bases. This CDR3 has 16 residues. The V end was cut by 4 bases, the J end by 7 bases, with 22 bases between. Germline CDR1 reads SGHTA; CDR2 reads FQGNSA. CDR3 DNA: TGTGCCAGCAGCTCCAAGGCAGGGGTGGTGCCAGGTGGCTACACCTTC. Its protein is CASSSKAGVVPGGYTF.

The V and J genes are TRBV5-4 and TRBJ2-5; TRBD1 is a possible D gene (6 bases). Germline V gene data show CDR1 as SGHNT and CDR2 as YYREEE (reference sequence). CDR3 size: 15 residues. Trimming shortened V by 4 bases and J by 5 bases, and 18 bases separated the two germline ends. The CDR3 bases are TGTGCCAGCAGCATCTCGGACAGTCGGAGGGAGACCCAGTACTTC. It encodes CASSISDSRRETQYF.

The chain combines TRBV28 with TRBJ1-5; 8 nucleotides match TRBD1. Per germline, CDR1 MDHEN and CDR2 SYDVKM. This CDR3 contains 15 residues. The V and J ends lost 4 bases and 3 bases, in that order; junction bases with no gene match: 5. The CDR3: CASSWDRRLNQPQHF. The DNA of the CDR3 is TGTGCCAGCAGTTGGGACAGGAGACTCAATCAGCCCCAGCATTTT.

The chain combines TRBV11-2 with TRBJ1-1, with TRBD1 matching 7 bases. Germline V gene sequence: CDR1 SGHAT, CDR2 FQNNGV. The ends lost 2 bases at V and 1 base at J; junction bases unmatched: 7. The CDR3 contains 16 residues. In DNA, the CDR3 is TGTGCCAGCAGCTTACCACGACAGGGCTGGAACACTGAAGCTTTCTTT. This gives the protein CASSLPRQGWNTEAFF.

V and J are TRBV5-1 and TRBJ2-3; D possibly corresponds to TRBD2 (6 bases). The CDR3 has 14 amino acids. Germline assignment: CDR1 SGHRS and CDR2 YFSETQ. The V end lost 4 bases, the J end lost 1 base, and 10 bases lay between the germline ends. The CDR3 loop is CASSLWEGTDTQYF. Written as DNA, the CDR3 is TGCGCCAGCAGCCTTTGGGAGGGCACAGATACGCAGTATTTT.

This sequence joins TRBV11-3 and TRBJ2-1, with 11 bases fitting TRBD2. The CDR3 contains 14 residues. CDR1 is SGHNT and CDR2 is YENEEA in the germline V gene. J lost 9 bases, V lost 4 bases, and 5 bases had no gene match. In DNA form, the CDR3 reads TGTGCCAGCAGCTCTGTAGCGGGAGGGGTTGAGCAGTTCTTC. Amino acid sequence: CASSSVAGGVEQFF.

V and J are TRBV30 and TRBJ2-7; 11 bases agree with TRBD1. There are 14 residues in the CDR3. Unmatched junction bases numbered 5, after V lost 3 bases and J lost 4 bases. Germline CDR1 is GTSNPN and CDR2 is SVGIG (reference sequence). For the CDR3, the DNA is TGTGCCTGGAGCCCTGGGACAGGGGGGTACGAGCAGTACTTC. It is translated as CAWSPGTGGYEQYF.

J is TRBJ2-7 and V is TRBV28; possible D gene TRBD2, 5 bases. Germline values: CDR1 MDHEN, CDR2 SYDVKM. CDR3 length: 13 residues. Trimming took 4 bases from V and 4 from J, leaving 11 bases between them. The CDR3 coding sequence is TGTGCCAGCAGTTATCCCGGGAAGTACGAGCAGTACTTC. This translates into CASSYPGKYEQYF.

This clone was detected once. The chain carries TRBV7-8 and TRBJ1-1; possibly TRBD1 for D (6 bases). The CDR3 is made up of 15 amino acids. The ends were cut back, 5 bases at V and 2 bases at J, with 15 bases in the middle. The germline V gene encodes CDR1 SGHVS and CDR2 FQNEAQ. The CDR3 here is CASSARRGTNTEAFF. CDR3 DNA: TGTGCCAGCAGCGCCCGAAGGGGGACCAACACTGAAGCTTTCTTT. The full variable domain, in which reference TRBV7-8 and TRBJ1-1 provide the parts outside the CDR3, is GAGVSQSPRYKVAKRGQDVALRCDPISGHVSLFWYQQALGQGPEFLTYFQNEAQLDKSGLPSDRFFAERPEGSVSTLKIQRTQQEDSAVYLCASSARRGTNTEAFFGQGTRLTVV.

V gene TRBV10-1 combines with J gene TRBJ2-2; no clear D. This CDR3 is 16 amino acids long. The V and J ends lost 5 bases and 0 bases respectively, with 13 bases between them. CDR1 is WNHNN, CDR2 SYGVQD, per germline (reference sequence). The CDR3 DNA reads TGCGCCAGCAGTCGAGGCGACCCCCCGAACACCGGGGAGCTGTTTTTT. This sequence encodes CASSRGDPPNTGELFF.

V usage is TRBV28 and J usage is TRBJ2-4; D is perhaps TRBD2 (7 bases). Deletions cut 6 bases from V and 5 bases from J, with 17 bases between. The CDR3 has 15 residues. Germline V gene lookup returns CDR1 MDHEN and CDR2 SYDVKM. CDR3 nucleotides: TGTGCCAGCAGACCCTGGGGGGGCACTCAAAACATTCAGTACTTC. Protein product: CASRPWGGTQNIQYF.

In nucleotides, the CDR3 is TGTGCCAGCAGCTTAATCAGGGAAACTGAAGCTTTCTTT. Translated, it gives CASSLIRETEAFF. This chain connects TRBV7-2 to TRBJ1-1; tentatively, D is TRBD1 (5 bases). CDR1 is SGHTA and CDR2 is FQGNSA in the germline V gene. The CDR3 totals 13 residues. The V and J ends lost 2 bases and 5 bases respectively, with 9 bases between them.

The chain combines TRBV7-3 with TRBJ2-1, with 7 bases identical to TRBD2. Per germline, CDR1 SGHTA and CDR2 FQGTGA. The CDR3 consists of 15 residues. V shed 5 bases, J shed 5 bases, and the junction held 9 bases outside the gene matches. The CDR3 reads CASSPGWGLHNEQFF. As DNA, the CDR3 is TGTGCCAGCAGCCCAGGGTGGGGACTACACAATGAGCAGTTCTTC.

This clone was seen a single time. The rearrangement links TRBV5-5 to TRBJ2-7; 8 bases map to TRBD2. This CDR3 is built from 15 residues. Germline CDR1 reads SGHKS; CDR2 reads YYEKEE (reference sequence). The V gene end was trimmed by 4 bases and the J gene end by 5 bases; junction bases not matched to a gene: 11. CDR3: CASSTPRGGKDEQYF. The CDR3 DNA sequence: TGTGCCAGCAGCACACCCCGGGGGGGGAAGGACGAGCAGTACTTC.

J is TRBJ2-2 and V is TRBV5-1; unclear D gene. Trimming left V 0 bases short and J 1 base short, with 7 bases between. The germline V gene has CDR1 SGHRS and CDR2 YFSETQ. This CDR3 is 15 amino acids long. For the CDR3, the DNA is TGCGCCAGCAGCTTGGGACACCTGAACACCGGGGAGCTGTTTTTT. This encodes CASSLGHLNTGELFF.

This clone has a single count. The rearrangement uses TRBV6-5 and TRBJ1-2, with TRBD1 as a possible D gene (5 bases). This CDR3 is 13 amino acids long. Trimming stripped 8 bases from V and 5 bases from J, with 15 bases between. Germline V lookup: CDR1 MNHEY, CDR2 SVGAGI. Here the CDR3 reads CASQKGVEYGYTF. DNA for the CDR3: TGTGCCAGCCAAAAAGGGGTAGAGTATGGCTACACCTTC.